The T cell receptor (beta chain) under discussion was sequenced for a study of T cells in Graves' hyperthyroidism and ophthalmopathy. Regarding the study as a whole: Ophthalmopathy was predicted by the model a median of about 6.5 months ahead of onset.

The length of the CDR3 is 16 residues. Germline V lookup: CDR1 MDHEN, CDR2 SYDVKM. Trimming stripped 4 bases from V and 4 bases from J, with 17 bases between. The CDR3 regions of TCR beta were amplified from RNA transcripts. In the first-round RT-PCR of the TCR CDR3, the HTBI primer set was used. TCRdb recomputed calls from the multiplex PCR reads with MiXCR, one row per CDR3 protein. Here the sample spans approximately 400,000 distinct CDR3 sequences, roughly 25% being singletons. This clonotype was picked up many times. Its antigen is unknown. Graves' hyperthyroidism showing no ophthalmopathy progression within 18 months was considered stable.

The material sequenced was blood. The receptor comes from a man aged 45 to 65 with Graves' hyperthyroidism. The chain couples TRBV28 to TRBJ2-1; D is unresolved. CDR3 protein: CASSSRHNWGYNEQFF. CDR3 coding DNA: TGTGCCAGCAGTTCCCGACACAACTGGGGTTACAATGAGCAGTTCTTC.